The 18 T cell receptor beta chains presented below share a single source sample, sequenced in a study of shared clonotypes between healthy human individuals. Naive CD8 cells lacked CD45RO and underwent positive selection for CCR7, leaving out terminally differentiated effector memory CD45RA+ cells. Sequencing used immunoSEQ multiplex PCR; TCRdb keeps in-frame clones, though not all of them. This sample yields hundreds of thousands of clones, of which just over 90% are seen a single time; approximately 22% belongs to the top ten. Sequencing input: naive CD8+ T cells sorted from blood. Receptors were obtained from a man aged 25-45 years in good health.

This chain uses TRBV5-1 with TRBJ2-1, with 9 bases lining up with TRBD1. V trimming: 3 bases; J trimming: 1 base; junction bases outside the gene matches: 8. Germline CDR1 reads SGHRS; CDR2 reads YFSETQ. CDR3 length: 17 residues. The CDR3 reads CASSYRGGQGSYNEQFF. As DNA, the CDR3 is TGCGCCAGCAGCTACAGGGGGGGACAGGGATCCTACAATGAGCAGTTCTTC.

The CDR3 loop is CAWSGGIYEQYF. CDR3 DNA sequence: TGTGCCTGGAGCGGGGGGATCTACGAGCAGTACTTC. The gene calls are TRBV30 and TRBJ2-7, with 7 bases aligning to TRBD2. J lost 3 bases, V lost 3 bases, and 2 bases had no gene match. CDR3 size: 12 residues. Germline values: CDR1 GTSNPN, CDR2 SVGIG (reference sequence).

V is TRBV7-2 and J is TRBJ2-1; D possibly corresponds to TRBD2 (6 bases). Germline-derived CDR1 and CDR2 are SGHTA and FQGNSA. Trimming shortened V by 1 base and J by 1 base, and 11 bases separated the two germline ends. The length of the CDR3 is 16 residues. CDR3 DNA: TGTGCCAGCAGCTTAGTACCGGGAGTTTCCTACAATGAGCAGTTCTTC. It encodes CASSLVPGVSYNEQFF.

In DNA form, the CDR3 reads TGTGCCAGCATGGGACCACAGGGAATCCAAGAGACCCAGTACTTC. It encodes CASMGPQGIQETQYF. The chain couples TRBV13 to TRBJ2-5; possible D gene TRBD1, 6 bases. This CDR3 has 15 amino acids. V was clipped by 7 bases and J by 1 base, with 16 bases between them. Germline V CDR1 and CDR2: PRHDT, FYEKMQ (reference sequence).

The chain has TRBV9 and TRBJ1-1; possibly TRBD1 for D (5 bases). The CDR3 consists of 15 residues. Per germline, CDR1 SGDLS and CDR2 YYNGEE. The V and J ends lost 0 bases and 9 bases respectively, with 18 bases between them. CDR3 region: CASSVDRRTEGQAFF. DNA for the CDR3: TGTGCCAGCAGCGTAGACAGGAGAACCGAAGGTCAAGCTTTCTTT.

This chain links TRBV6-1 with TRBJ2-7; 10 bases line up with TRBD1. Germline V lookup: CDR1 MNHNS, CDR2 SASEGT. This CDR3 region has 16 residues. V shed 3 bases, J shed 3 bases, and the junction held 8 bases outside the gene matches. The CDR3 nucleotides are TGTGCCAGCAGTGATGACAGGGGGCGAATTCTCTACGAGCAGTACTTC. It is translated as CASSDDRGRILYEQYF.

The chain is built from TRBV10-3 and TRBJ2-3; the D gene is possibly TRBD1 (5 bases). CDR3 length: 16 residues. CDR1 is ENHRY, CDR2 SYGVKD, per germline. The V end was cut by 0 bases, the J end by 1 base, with 11 bases between. CDR3 DNA: TGTGCCATCAGTGAGTCGATTCCCAGGGGCACAGATACGCAGTATTTT. It translates to CAISESIPRGTDTQYF.

V and J are TRBV27 and TRBJ2-1; D call uncertain. The germline CDR1 and CDR2 sequences are MNHEY and SMNVEV (reference sequence). The germline V and J ends were trimmed by 3 bases and 7 bases, with 10 bases remaining between them. This CDR3 is built from 13 residues. The CDR3 is CASSFVTTNEQFF. CDR3 DNA: TGTGCCAGCAGTTTTGTCACAACAAATGAGCAGTTCTTC.

The chain couples TRBV9 to TRBJ2-2; 11 bases agree with TRBD2. Germline values: CDR1 SGDLS, CDR2 YYNGEE. There are 15 residues in the CDR3. Germline trimming cut 3 bases from V and 4 bases from J; bases unmatched to any gene: 2. CDR3 nucleotides: TGTGCCAGCAGCGCTCTAGCGGGGGGCACCGGGGAGCTGTTTTTT. Translation: CASSALAGGTGELFF.

The chain links TRBV5-6 to TRBJ2-7; D is unresolved. This CDR3 has 16 amino acids. CDR1 is SGHDT, CDR2 YYEEEE, per germline. Trimming pared 6 bases from V and 4 bases from J, leaving 23 bases between. The CDR3 spells CASTLRAGGSRYEQYF. In DNA, the CDR3 is TGTGCCAGCACCCTCCGGGCAGGCGGATCGAGATACGAGCAGTACTTC.

The chain joins TRBV7-9 to TRBJ2-1; TRBD2 agrees at 9 bases. Germline CDR1 and CDR2: SEHNR and FQNEAQ (reference sequence). The length of the CDR3 is 15 residues. V lost 7 bases to trimming and J lost 9 bases; unmatched junction nucleotides: 13. CDR3 coding DNA: TGTGCCAGCACCTTTCCGCGGGAGGGTCGGTTTGAGCAGTTCTTC. It yields the protein CASTFPREGRFEQFF.

The rearrangement joins TRBV29-1 to TRBJ2-1, with no clear D. The germline V gene has CDR1 SQVTM and CDR2 ANQGSEA. CDR3 length: 12 amino acids. Trimming removed 3 bases at V and 9 bases at J, with 12 bases between. The DNA for the CDR3 is TGCAGCGTTGACAGGTTAGAGGCTGAGCAGTTCTTC. Amino acids: CSVDRLEAEQFF.

V is TRBV18 and J is TRBJ2-1; D might be TRBD2 (6 bases). Deletions cut 1 base from V and 8 bases from J, with 12 bases between. This CDR3 is built from 14 residues. Germline CDR1 KGHSH, CDR2 LQKENI. The DNA for the CDR3 is TGTGCCAGCTCACCACTCGGAGGGAGGCATGAGCAGTTCTTC. It yields the protein CASSPLGGRHEQFF.

The chain employs TRBV10-2 and TRBJ1-5, with TRBD1 matching over 7 bases. J lost 0 bases, V lost 0 bases, and 5 bases had no gene match. The germline CDR1 and CDR2 sequences are WSHSY and SAAADI. The CDR3 extends over 17 amino acids. CDR3 sequence: CASSESSRGYSNQPQHF. The DNA of the CDR3 is TGCGCCAGCAGTGAGTCGAGCAGGGGGTATAGCAATCAGCCCCAGCATTTT.

This chain links TRBV5-1 with TRBJ2-1; TRBD2 aligns across 8 bases. With V trimmed by 2 bases and J by 6 bases, 7 bases remained unmatched. The germline CDR1 and CDR2 sequences are SGHRS and YFSETQ. The CDR3 spans 15 residues. The CDR3 DNA is TGCGCCAGCAGCTTAGGTAGCGGGACCACCAATGAGCAGTTCTTC. Amino acids: CASSLGSGTTNEQFF.

This clone was recorded a few times. The sample contains more than one DNA sequence encoding this CDR3. The DNA of the CDR3 is TGTGCCAGTAGTATCGGCCTAGCGGGATACGAGCAGTACTTC. Protein sequence: CASSIGLAGYEQYF. The chain is built from TRBV19 and TRBJ2-7, with TRBD2 matching over 9 bases. The CDR3 sequence is 14 residues long. In germline, CDR1 is LNHDA, CDR2 SQIVND (reference sequence). With V trimmed by 3 bases and J by 4 bases, 4 bases remained unmatched.

The rearrangement links TRBV5-5 to TRBJ1-5; D unresolved. The V end lost 3 bases, the J end lost 7 bases, and 8 bases lay between the germline ends. The germline V gene encodes CDR1 SGHKS and CDR2 YYEKEE (reference sequence). The CDR3 extends over 12 amino acids. CDR3 sequence (DNA): TGTGCCAGCAGCTCCAAAAACCAGCCCCAGCATTTT. Residues: CASSSKNQPQHF.

The chain joins TRBV7-9 to TRBJ2-1, with 7 bases fitting TRBD2. Germline assignment: CDR1 SEHNR and CDR2 FQNEAQ (reference sequence). J lost 9 bases, V lost 7 bases, and 12 bases had no gene match. CDR3 length equals 14 residues. In nucleotides, the CDR3 is TGTGCCAGCACCCATGGGGGGGAGTGGAGTGAGCAGTTCTTC. Its protein product is CASTHGGEWSEQFF.